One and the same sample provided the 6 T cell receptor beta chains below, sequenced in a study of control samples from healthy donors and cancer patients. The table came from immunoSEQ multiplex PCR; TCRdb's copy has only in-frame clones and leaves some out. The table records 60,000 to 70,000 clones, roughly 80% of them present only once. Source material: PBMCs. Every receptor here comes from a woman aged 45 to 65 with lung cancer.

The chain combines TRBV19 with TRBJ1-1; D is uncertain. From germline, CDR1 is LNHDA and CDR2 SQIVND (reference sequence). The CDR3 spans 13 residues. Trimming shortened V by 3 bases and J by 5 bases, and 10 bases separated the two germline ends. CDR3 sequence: CASSIDRSTEAFF. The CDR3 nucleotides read TGTGCCAGTAGTATCGACCGTTCAACTGAAGCTTTCTTT.

This CDR3 reads CASSLLASTDTQYF. The CDR3 bases are TGTGCCAGCAGCTTACTAGCTAGCACAGATACGCAGTATTTT. V and J are TRBV11-3 and TRBJ2-3; the D gene is possibly TRBD2 (5 bases). The CDR3 has 14 residues. Germline V lookup: CDR1 SGHNT, CDR2 YENEEA. Trimming left V 2 bases short and J 0 bases short, with 6 bases between.

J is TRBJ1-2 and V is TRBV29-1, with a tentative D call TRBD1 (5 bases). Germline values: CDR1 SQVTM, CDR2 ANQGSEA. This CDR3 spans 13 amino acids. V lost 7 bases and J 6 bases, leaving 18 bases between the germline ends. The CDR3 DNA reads TGCAGCGGGGGAAGAATTCAGGGTGATGGCTACACCTTC. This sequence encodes CSGGRIQGDGYTF.

CDR3 DNA sequence: TGTGCCAGCCGACCAGGGAATTTAGACATGAACACTGAAGCTTTCTTT. This translates into CASRPGNLDMNTEAFF. This sequence joins TRBV2 and TRBJ1-1; D perhaps matches TRBD1 (5 bases). V was cut by 8 bases and J by 0 bases, with 19 bases left in between. Germline V gene data show CDR1 as SNHLY and CDR2 as FYNNEI. The CDR3 is made up of 16 amino acids.

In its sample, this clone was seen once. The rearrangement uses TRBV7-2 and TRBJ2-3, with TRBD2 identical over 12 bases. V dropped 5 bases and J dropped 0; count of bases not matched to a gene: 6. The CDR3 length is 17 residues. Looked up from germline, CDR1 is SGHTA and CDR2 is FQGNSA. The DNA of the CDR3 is TGTGCCAGCAGCATCAGGACTAGCGGGGTTAGCACAGATACGCAGTATTTT. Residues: CASSIRTSGVSTDTQYF.

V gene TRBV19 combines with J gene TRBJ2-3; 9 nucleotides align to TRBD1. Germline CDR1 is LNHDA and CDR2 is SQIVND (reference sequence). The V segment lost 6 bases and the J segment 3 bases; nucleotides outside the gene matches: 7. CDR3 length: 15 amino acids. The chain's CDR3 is CASSQRTGATDTQYF. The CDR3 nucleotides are TGTGCCAGTAGCCAAAGGACAGGGGCGACAGATACGCAGTATTTT. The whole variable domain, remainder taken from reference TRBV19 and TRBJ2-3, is DGGITQSPKYLFRKEGQNVTLSCEQNLNHDAMYWYRQDPGQGLRLIYYSQIVNDFQKGDIAEGYSVSREKKESFPLTVTSAQKNPTAFYLCASSQRTGATDTQYFGPGTRLTVL.